This entry features one T cell receptor beta chain sequence. The source of the sample is a study of blood T cell repertoires in COVID-19. Original processing notes: Amplified reference gene primers provided the basis for estimating nucleated cell counts. Libraries were prepared by immunoSEQ multiplex PCR; TCRdb keeps only in-frame clonotypes and omits some of them. V and J calls and clone size are those listed in that table; D and trimming were worked out from the DNA. The sample carries some 200,000 clones, approximately 83% recorded once. The CDR3 is 14 residues long. The germline V gene has CDR1 LNHDA and CDR2 SQIVND (reference sequence). Losses at the gene ends were 5 bases for V and 7 bases for J; bases not matched to a gene: 8.

This TCR was recovered from a woman aged 25-40 years with COVID-19, enrolled during active disease. V is TRBV19 and J is TRBJ1-5, with 7 bases identical to TRBD1. Sequenced: peripheral blood. CDR3 sequence reads: CASSFTGGGQPQHF. The CDR3 coding sequence is TGTGCCAGTAGTTTTACAGGAGGGGGCCAGCCCCAGCATTTT.